The clone carrying this T cell receptor (beta chain) showed up many times. RNA transcripts provided the template for amplifying TCR beta CDR3 regions. HTBI primers were used in a first-round RT-PCR, which preceded a second-round multiplex PCR. MiXCR, run by TCRdb on the multiplex PCR reads, gives a single entry per CDR3 protein. The table has about half a million distinct CDR3 sequences, approximately 15% seen once. This sample is part of a study of Graves' ophthalmopathy and Graves' hyperthyroidism. The CDR3 has 13 residues. Germline loops: CDR1 GTSNPN, CDR2 SVGIG (reference sequence). Trimming removed 6 bases from V and 5 bases from J, with 11 bases in between.

This sequence joins TRBV30 and TRBJ1-6; D is undetermined. Sequencing was carried out using blood. The clonotype was recovered from a woman in her twenties or thirties with Graves' ophthalmopathy. Here the CDR3 reads CACTPEHNSPLHF. Here the CDR3 DNA reads TGTGCCTGCACCCCGGAACATAATTCACCCCTCCACTTT.